The clone carrying this T cell receptor (beta chain) showed up just a few times. Its antigen remains unidentified. The source of the sample is a study of T-cell memory formation after mild COVID-19. Study results and limitations: Contracting clones, day 15 to 85, had balanced CD4/CD8, and later expanders favored CD4+. Clones which contracted sat mainly in CM and EM if CD4+, and in EMRA if CD8+.

TCRdb redid the calling of the 5' RACE reads with MiXCR, one entry per CDR3 protein. The sample shows roughly 110,000 distinct CDR3 sequences, around 15% of them seen only once. The V end was cut by 0 bases, the J end by 4 bases, with 9 bases between. The CDR3 spans 14 residues. Germline assignment: CDR1 MGHRA and CDR2 YSYEKL. V and J are TRBV4-1 and TRBJ1-1; possible D gene TRBD1, 5 bases. The TCR originated in an adult woman who had mild COVID-19 (a few samples of this study predate the infection). Cell type and time point are not known. Material for sequencing was PBMCs or a T cell subset sorted from them (not recorded which). CDR3 region: CASSQDQGPTEAFF. DNA for the CDR3: TGCGCCAGCAGCCAAGATCAGGGCCCCACTGAAGCTTTCTTT.